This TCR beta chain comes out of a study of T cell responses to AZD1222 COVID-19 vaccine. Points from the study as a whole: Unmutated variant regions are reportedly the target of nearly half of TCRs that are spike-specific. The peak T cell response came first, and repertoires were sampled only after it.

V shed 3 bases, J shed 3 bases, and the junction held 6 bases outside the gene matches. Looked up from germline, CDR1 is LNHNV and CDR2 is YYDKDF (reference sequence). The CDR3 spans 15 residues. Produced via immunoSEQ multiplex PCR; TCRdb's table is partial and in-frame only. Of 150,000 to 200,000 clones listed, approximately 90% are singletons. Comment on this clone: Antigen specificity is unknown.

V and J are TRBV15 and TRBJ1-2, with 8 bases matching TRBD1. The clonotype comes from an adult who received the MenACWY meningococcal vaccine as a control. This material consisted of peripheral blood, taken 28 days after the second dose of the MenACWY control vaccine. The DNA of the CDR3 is TGTGCCACCAGCAGGGAATCGACAGGGGACTATGGCTACACCTTC. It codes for CATSRESTGDYGYTF.